This T cell receptor (beta chain) was recorded in a study of shared clonotypes between healthy human individuals. The CDR3 has 13 amino acids. Germline values: CDR1 SQVTM, CDR2 ANQGSEA. The junction had 7 bases not matched to a gene; V was cut back by 3 bases and J by 9 bases. Concerning this clone itself: What it binds is unknown.

CD8 cells classed as naive were CD45RO-negative and positively selected for CCR7, excluding terminally differentiated effector memory CD45RA+ cells. Overall study findings and caveats: Sampling covered blood only; tissue repertoires likely differ.

Measured with immunoSEQ multiplex PCR; TCRdb has only the in-frame clones, and not every one. The sample lists more than 2 million clones; 93% were seen once. The origin of this receptor is a man aged 18 to 35 in good health. Some clones in this sample may be carry-over from other donors' samples. The source material was naive CD8+ T cells from PBMCs. The chain combines TRBV29-1 with TRBJ1-1; 10 bases line up with TRBD1. CDR3 amino acids: CSVEGQGMMQAFF. CDR3 coding DNA: TGCAGCGTTGAGGGACAGGGGATGATGCAAGCTTTCTTT.